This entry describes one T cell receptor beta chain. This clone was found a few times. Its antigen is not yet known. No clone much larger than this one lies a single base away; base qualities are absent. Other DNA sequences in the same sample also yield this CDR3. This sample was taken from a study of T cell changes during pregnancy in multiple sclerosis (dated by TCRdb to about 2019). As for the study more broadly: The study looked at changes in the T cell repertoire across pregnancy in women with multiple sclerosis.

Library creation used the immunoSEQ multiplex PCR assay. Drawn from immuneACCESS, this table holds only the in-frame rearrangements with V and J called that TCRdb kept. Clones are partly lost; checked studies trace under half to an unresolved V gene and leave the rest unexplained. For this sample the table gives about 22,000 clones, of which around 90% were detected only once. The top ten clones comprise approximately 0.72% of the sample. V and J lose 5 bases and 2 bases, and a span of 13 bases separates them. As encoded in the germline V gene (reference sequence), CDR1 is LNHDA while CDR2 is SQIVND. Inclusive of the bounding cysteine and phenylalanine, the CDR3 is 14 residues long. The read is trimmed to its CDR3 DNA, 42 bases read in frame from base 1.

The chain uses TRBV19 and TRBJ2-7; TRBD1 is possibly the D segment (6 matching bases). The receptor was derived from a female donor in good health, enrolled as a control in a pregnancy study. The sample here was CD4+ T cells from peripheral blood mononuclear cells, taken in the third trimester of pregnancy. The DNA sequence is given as TGTGCCAGTAGTCTAAGGACAGCCACCTACGAGCAGTACTTC. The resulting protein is CASSLRTATYEQYF.